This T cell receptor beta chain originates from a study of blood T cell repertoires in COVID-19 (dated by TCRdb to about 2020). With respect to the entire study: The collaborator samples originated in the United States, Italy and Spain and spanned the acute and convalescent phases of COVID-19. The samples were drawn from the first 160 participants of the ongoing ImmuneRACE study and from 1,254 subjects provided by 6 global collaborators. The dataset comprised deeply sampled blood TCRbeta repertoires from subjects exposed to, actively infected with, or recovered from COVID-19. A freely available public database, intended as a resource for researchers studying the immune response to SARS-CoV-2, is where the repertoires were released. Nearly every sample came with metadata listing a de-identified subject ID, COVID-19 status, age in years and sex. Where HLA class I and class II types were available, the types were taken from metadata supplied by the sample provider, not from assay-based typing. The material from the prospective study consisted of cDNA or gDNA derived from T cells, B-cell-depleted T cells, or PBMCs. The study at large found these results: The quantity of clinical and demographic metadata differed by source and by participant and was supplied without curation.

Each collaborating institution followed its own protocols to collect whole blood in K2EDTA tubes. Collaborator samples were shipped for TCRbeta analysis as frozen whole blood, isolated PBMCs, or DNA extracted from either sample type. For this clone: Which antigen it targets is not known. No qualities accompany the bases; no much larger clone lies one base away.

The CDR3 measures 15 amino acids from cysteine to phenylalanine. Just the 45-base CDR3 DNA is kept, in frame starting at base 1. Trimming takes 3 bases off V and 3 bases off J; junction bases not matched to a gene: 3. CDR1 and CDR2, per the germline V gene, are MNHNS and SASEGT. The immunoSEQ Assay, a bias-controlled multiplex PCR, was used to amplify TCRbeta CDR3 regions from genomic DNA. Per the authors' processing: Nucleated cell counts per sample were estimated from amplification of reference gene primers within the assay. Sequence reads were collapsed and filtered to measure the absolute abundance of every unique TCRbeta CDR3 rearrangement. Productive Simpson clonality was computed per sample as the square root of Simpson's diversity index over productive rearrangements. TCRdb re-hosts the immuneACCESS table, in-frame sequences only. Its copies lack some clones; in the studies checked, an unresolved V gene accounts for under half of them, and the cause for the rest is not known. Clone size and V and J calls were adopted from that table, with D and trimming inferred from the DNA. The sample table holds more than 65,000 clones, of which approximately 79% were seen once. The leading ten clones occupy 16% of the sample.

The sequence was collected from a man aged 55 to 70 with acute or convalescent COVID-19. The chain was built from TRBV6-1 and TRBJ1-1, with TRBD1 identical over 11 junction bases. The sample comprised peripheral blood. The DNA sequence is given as TGTGCCAGCAGTGAGGACAGGGGGCTGTACACTGAAGCTTTCTTT. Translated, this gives CASSEDRGLYTEAFF.